Here is one T cell receptor (beta chain) with its context. This record belongs to a study of blood T cell repertoires in COVID-19. On the study more broadly: Material from acute and convalescent COVID-19 was sourced from the United States, Italy and Spain.

Sequencing was performed with immunoSEQ multiplex PCR; in TCRdb, only in-frame clones are kept and a portion is missing. This repertoire shows around 130,000 clones, 90% found once; its top ten account for about 4%. The sample consisted of peripheral blood. The TCR was taken from a man in his fifties or sixties with active COVID-19.

The CDR3 here is CASRGAREPGELFF. The CDR3 nucleotides read TGTGCCAGCAGGGGTGCGCGGGAGCCCGGGGAGCTGTTTTTT. The chain combines TRBV3-1 (or the pseudogene TRBV3-2) with TRBJ2-2, with TRBD2 matching over 7 bases. The CDR3 has 14 amino acids. V was clipped by 6 bases and J by 6 bases; unmatched bases: 7. Per the germline V gene, CDR1 is LGHDT and CDR2 is YNNKEL (reference sequence).